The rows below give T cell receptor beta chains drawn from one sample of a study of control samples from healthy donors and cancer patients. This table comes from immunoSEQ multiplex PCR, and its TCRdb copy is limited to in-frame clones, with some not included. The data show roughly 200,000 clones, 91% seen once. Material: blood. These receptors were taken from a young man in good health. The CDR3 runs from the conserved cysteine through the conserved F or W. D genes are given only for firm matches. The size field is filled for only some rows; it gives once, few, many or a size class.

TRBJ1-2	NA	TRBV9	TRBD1	TGTGCCAGCAGCATAGGGACAGGGGGATTAGGGTATGGCTACACCTTC	CASSIGTGGLGYGYTF
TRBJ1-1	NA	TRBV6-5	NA	TGTGCCAGCGGTTGGGGGGGTCTTGGCACTGAAGCTTTCTTT	CASGWGGLGTEAFF
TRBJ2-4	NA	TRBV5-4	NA	TGTGCCAGCAGCTTGGATCGTAAAAACATTCAGTACTTC	CASSLDRKNIQYF
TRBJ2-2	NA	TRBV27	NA	TGTGCCACAATGAGAGGGGGGGCCGTCACCGGGGAGCTGTTTTTT	CATMRGGAVTGELFF
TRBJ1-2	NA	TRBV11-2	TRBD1	TGTGCCAGCAGCTTAGGACAGGGGGATGGCTACACCTTC	CASSLGQGDGYTF
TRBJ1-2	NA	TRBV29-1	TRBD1	TGCAGCGTTGAAGAAAGTCAAGGGGGCAACTATGGCTACACCTTC	CSVEESQGGNYGYTF
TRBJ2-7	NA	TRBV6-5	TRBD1	TGTGCCAGCAGCGGGACAGGGAGGACCTACGAGCAGTACTTC	CASSGTGRTYEQYF
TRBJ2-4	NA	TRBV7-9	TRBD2	TGTGCCAGCAGCGTGCACCGGGGGGGCCGCGGGTTTGGAAACATTCAGTACTTC	CASSVHRGGRGFGNIQYF
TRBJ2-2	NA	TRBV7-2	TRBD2	TGTGCCAGCAGTTCCCGGGTACTAGCGGGGGGGCTGTACACCGGGGAGCTGTTTTTT	CASSSRVLAGGLYTGELFF
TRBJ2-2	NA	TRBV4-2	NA	TGTGCCAGCAGCCAGTCCCCGGCCCAGAGACCCGGGGAGCTGTTTTTT	CASSQSPAQRPGELFF
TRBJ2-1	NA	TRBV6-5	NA	TGTGCCAGCACCCGCGTCGGCGGGTCGGTCAATGAGCAGTTCTTC	CASTRVGGSVNEQFF
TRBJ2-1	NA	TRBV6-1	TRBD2	TGTGCCAGCAGTGAACTAGCGGGGGGTTTACCCAATGAGCAGTTCTTC	CASSELAGGLPNEQFF
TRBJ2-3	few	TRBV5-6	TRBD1	TGTGCCAGCAGCTTTAATTCGGGACAGGGTATCTATAGCACAGATACGCAGTATTTT	CASSFNSGQGIYSTDTQYF
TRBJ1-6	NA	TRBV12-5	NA	TGTGCTAGTGGTCCCCTGACAGCGCCTTATTCACCCCTCCACTTT	CASGPLTAPYSPLHF
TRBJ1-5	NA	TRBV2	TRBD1	TGTGCCAGCAGTGGGGGACAGGGGAAATTCCAACCCCAGCATTTT	CASSGGQGKFQPQHF
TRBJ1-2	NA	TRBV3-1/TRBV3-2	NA	TGTGCCAGCAGCCAATCGGGGGGGCGGTTTTATGGCTACACCTTC	CASSQSGGRFYGYTF
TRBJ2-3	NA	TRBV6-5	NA	TGTGCCAGCAGTTACAAGGGTACCACAGATACGCAGTATTTT	CASSYKGTTDTQYF
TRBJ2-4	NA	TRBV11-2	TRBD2	TGTGCCAGCAGCTCCCAACTAGCGGGGGGGGGCGCCAAAAACATTCAGTACTTC	CASSSQLAGGGAKNIQYF
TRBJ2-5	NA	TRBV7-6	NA	TGTGCCAGCAGCTTAGCGGGGGGGACCCAGTACTTC	CASSLAGGTQYF
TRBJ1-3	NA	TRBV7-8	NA	TGTGCCAGCAGCTTATATGGAAACACCATATATTTT	CASSLYGNTIYF
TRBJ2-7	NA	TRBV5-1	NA	TGCGCCAGCAGCTTGGGGAACCTCGAGCAGTACTTC	CASSLGNLEQYF
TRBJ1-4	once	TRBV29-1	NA	TGCAGCGTTGAAATTGGGACCGAAAAACTGTTTTTT	CSVEIGTEKLFF
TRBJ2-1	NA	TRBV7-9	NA	TGTGCCAGCAGCCCCGGACAAGACTTCTACAATGAGCAGTTCTTC	CASSPGQDFYNEQFF
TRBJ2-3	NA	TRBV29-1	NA	TGCAGCGTTGGTGTGCGGCTGCCGGGGATAACAGATACGCAGTATTTT	CSVGVRLPGITDTQYF
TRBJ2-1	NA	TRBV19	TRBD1	TGTGCCAGTAGTATAGCGGCAGGGGGCAATGAGCAGTTCTTC	CASSIAAGGNEQFF
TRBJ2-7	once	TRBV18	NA	TGTGCCAGTACCGCTAAGGTAGTAATCTACGAGCAGTACTTC	CASTAKVVIYEQYF
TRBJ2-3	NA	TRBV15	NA	TGTGCCACCAGCAGAGGAGAGACAGTGAACACAGATACGCAGTATTTT	CATSRGETVNTDTQYF
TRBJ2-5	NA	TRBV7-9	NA	TGTGCCAGCAGCCTCGCCCAGGGACAAGAGACCCAGTACTTC	CASSLAQGQETQYF
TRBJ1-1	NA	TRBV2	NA	TGTGCCAGCAGTCAGCAAGGGGGGGACACTGAAGCTTTCTTT	CASSQQGGDTEAFF
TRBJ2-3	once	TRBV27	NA	TGTGCCAGCAGTTTGAAGTGGCGGTATACGCAGTATTTT	CASSLKWRYTQYF
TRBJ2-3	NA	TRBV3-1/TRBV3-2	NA	TGTGCCAGCAGCCTAAAGGGGACCCGTCGTCGCACAGATACGCAGTATTTT	CASSLKGTRRRTDTQYF
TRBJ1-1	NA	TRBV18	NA	TGTGCCAGCTCAGTCTCGCCCAGGCGTCAGAACACTGAAGCTTTCTTT	CASSVSPRRQNTEAFF
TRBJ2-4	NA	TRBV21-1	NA	TGTGCCAGCAGCAAAGTGGGACGCGGAGACAAAAACATTCAGTACTTC	CASSKVGRGDKNIQYF
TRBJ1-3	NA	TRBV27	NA	TGTGCCAGCAGTTTAAACAGCGCAAGCTCTGGAAACACCATATATTTT	CASSLNSASSGNTIYF
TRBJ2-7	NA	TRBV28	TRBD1	TGTGCCAGCAGTTTTGGCGGACAGGGGGCCGACGAGCAGTACTTC	CASSFGGQGADEQYF
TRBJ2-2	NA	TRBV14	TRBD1	TGTGCCAGCAGCCCGGGTCCGGGACAGGGATTGAACACCGGGGAGCTGTTTTTT	CASSPGPGQGLNTGELFF
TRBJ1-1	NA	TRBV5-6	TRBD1	TGTGCCAGCAGCTTGTTACAGGGGGCGCGTGGGGACACTGAAGCTTTCTTT	CASSLLQGARGDTEAFF
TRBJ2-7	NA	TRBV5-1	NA	TGCGCCAGTTCCTCTGAGGGATTCTCTATTGGAGGGCAGTACTTC	CASSSEGFSIGGQYF
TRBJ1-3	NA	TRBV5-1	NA	TGCGCCAGCAGCTTGGTTGAGGTCCGCTCTGGAAACACCATATATTTT	CASSLVEVRSGNTIYF
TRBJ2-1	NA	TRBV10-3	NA	TGTGCCATCAGTGACATAGCGGCTACCTACAATGAGCAGTTCTTC	CAISDIAATYNEQFF
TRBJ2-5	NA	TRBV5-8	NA	TGTGCCAGCAGCCCGGGACCCTCATCGGAGACCCAGTACTTC	CASSPGPSSETQYF
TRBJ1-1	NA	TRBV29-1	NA	TGCAGCGTAGGGGAGCGGGTGAACACTGAAGCTTTCTTT	CSVGERVNTEAFF
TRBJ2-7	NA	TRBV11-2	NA	TGTGCCAGCAGCTTTTTAACCGTAGCGGCCTCCTACGAGCAGTACTTC	CASSFLTVAASYEQYF
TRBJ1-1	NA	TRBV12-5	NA	TGTGCTAGTGGTTCAGGGTTTGTTAACACTGAAGCTTTCTTT	CASGSGFVNTEAFF
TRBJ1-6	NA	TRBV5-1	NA	TGCGCCAGCAGCTTGGGACAGCTTAATTCACCCCTCCACTTT	CASSLGQLNSPLHF
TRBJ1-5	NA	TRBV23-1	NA	TGCGCCAGCGTCTCCAGGGAAAGCAATCAGCCCCAGCATTTT	CASVSRESNQPQHF
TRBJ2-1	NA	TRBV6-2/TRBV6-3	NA	TGTGCCAGCAGCCGGGGACAAGAGAGCTCCTACAATGAGCAGTTCTTC	CASSRGQESSYNEQFF
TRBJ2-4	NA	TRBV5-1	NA	TGCGCCAGCAGCTTGGTGGCGGGGTCGGACATTCAGTACTTC	CASSLVAGSDIQYF
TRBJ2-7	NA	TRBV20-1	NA	TGCAGTGCTAGTACGGGACCGAGGAACGAGCAGTACTTC	CSASTGPRNEQYF
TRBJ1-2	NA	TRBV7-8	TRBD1	TGTGCCAGCAGCCACCAGGGGGCCTCTGGCTACACCTTC	CASSHQGASGYTF
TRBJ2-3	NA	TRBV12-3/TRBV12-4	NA	TGTGCCAGCAGCAAAGGACAGACAGATACGCAGTATTTT	CASSKGQTDTQYF
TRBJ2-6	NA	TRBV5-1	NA	TGCGCCAGCAGCTTGCAACAGACAACCCGCTCTGGGGCCAACGTCCTGACTTTC	CASSLQQTTRSGANVLTF
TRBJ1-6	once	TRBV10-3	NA	TGTGCCATCAGTGGCGGGGAACACAATAATTCACCCCTCCACTTT	CAISGGEHNNSPLHF
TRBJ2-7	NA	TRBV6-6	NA	TGTGCCAGCGCCACCCATTTAGGGGAGACCTACGAGCAGTACTTC	CASATHLGETYEQYF
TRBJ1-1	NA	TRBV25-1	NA	TGTGCCAGCAGTGGAATTGACACTGAAGCTTTCTTT	CASSGIDTEAFF
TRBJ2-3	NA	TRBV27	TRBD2	TGTGCCAGCAGTTTATCGCGGGGGGGAGATACGCAGTATTTT	CASSLSRGGDTQYF
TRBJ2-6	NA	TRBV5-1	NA	TGCGCCAGCACGGACGGAGCGATACGCGCTGGGGCCAACGTCCTGACTTTC	CASTDGAIRAGANVLTF
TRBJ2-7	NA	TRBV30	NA	TGTGCCTGGAGTTTCCCCACCAGCCCCTACGAGCAGTACTTC	CAWSFPTSPYEQYF